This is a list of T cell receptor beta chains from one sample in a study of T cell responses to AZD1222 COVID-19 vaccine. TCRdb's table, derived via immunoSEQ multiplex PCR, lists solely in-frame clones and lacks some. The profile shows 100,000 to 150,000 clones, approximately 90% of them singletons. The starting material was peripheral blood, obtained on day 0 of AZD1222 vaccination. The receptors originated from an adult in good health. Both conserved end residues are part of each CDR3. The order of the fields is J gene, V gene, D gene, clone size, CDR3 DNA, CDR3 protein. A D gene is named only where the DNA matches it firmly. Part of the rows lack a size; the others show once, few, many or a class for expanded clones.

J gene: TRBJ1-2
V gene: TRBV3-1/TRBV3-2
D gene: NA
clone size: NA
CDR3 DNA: TGTGCCAGCAGCCAAGTCGGGGGTAGCAGTGGCTACACCTTC
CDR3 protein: CASSQVGGSSGYTF

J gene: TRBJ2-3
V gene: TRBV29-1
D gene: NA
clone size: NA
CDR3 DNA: TGCAGCGTTCAAGGATATGTTGCAGATACGCAGTATTTT
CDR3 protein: CSVQGYVADTQYF

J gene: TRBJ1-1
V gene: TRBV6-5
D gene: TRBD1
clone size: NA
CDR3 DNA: TGTGCCAGCAGAGACAGGGGGCTCACTGAAGCTTTCTTT
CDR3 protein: CASRDRGLTEAFF

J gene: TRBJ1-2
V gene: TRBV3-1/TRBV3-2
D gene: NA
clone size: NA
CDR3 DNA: TGTGCCAGCAGCCAAGCCGCTCGACAGTATGGCTACACCTTC
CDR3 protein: CASSQAARQYGYTF

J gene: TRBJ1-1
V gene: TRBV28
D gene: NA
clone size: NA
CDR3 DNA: TGTGCCAGCAGGATGGGGGGGGTGGATACTGAAGCTTTCTTT
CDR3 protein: CASRMGGVDTEAFF

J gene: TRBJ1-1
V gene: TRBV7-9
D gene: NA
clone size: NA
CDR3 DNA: TGTGCCAGCAGCTGGGCACTGAACACTGAAGCTTTCTTT
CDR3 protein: CASSWALNTEAFF

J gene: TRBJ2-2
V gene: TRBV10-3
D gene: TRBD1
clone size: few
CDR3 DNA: TGTGCCATCAGCCGGGACAGTAACACCGGGGAGCTGTTTTTT
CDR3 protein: CAISRDSNTGELFF

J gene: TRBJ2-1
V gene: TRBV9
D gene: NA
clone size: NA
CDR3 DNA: TGTGCCAGCAGCGTAGACCCGAACTCCTACAATGAGCAGTTCTTC
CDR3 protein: CASSVDPNSYNEQFF

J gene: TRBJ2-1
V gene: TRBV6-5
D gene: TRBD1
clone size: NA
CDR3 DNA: TGTGCCAGCAGGGGGACAGGGAGCTACAATGAGCAGTTCTTC
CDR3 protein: CASRGTGSYNEQFF

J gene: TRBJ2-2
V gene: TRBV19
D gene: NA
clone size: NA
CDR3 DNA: TGTGCCAGTAGTATCGGCACCGGGGAGCTGTTTTTT
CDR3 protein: CASSIGTGELFF

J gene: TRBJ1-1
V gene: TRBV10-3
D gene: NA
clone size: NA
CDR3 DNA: TGTGCCATCAGTGAGTCCCTAGGGAACACTGAAGCTTTCTTT
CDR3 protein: CAISESLGNTEAFF

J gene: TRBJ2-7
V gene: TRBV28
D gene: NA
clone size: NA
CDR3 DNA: TGTGCCAGCAGTTACTTGGGGGCCTCCTACGAGCAGTACTTC
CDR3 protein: CASSYLGASYEQYF

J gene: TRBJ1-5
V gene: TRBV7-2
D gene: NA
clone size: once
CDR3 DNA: TGTGCCAGCAGCCAGCAGGTATCAAGCAATCAGCCCCAGCATTTT
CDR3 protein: CASSQQVSSNQPQHF

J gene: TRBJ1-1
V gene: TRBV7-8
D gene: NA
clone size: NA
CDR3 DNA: TGTGCCAGCAGCCCAGCAGCGAACACTGAAGCTTTCTTT
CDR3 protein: CASSPAANTEAFF

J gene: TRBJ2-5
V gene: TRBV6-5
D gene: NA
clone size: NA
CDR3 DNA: TGTGCCAGCAGTTACTCGCCCGAACGGGGAAAAGAGACCCAGTACTTC
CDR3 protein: CASSYSPERGKETQYF